This TCR beta chain was observed in a study of T cell responses to AZD1222 COVID-19 vaccine. General study points: Unmutated variant regions are reportedly targeted by nearly half of spike-specific TCRs.

Measured with immunoSEQ multiplex PCR; TCRdb has only the in-frame clones, and not every one. Among roughly 120,000 clones listed, about 90% were seen once. This CDR3 region has 12 residues. V gave up 8 bases and J gave up 1 base, with 7 bases separating them. The germline CDR1 and CDR2 sequences are SNHLY and FYNNEI. With regard to this clone: Its antigen remains unknown.

Specimen: peripheral blood, collected on day 0 of MenACWY control vaccination. This TCR derives from an adult in good health. V is TRBV2 and J is TRBJ2-3, with no clear D. In nucleotides, the CDR3 is TGTGCCAGCGACCGTCGCACAGATACGCAGTATTTT. It encodes CASDRRTDTQYF.